The 4 T cell receptor beta chains given below trace back to one sample, sequenced in a study of blood T cell repertoires in COVID-19. Some clones are missing from TCRdb's copy, which holds only in-frame ones; the method was immunoSEQ multiplex PCR. Of roughly 200,000 clones in the sample, 80% to 90% were seen once. What was sequenced was peripheral blood. Receptor source: a human donor with active or convalescent COVID-19. The donor label of this sample is uncertain.

This clone was recorded once. This chain joins TRBV7-9 and TRBJ2-7, with 12 nucleotides matching TRBD2. V gave up 3 bases and J gave up 1 base; unmatched junction bases: 4. CDR1 and CDR2 from the germline V gene are SEHNR and FQNEAQ (reference sequence). CDR3 length: 16 amino acids. CDR3 sequence reads: CASSFTSGRTSYEQYF. CDR3 sequence (DNA): TGTGCCAGCAGCTTTACTAGCGGGAGGACATCCTACGAGCAGTACTTC.

DNA for the CDR3: TGTGCCAGCAGTAAGTCCTCTCGTGGTAGCGGGACTTACAATGAGCAGTTCTTC. Translating gives CASSKSSRGSGTYNEQFF. The V call is TRBV27, the J call TRBJ2-1, with TRBD2 matching over 8 bases. In germline, CDR1 is MNHEY, CDR2 SMNVEV (reference sequence). V dropped 5 bases and J dropped 4; count of bases not matched to a gene: 16. CDR3 length: 18 residues.

This clone was counted once. The chain joins TRBV5-4 to TRBJ2-4; 10 bases fit TRBD2. The CDR3 length is 19 residues. Per the germline V gene, CDR1 is SGHNT and CDR2 is YYREEE (reference sequence). Losses at the gene ends were 3 bases for V and 0 bases for J; bases not matched to a gene: 12. The CDR3 here is CASSSAESGRELAKNIQYF. CDR3 nucleotide sequence: TGTGCCAGCAGCTCCGCGGAGAGCGGGAGGGAGCTAGCCAAAAACATTCAGTACTTC.

J is TRBJ2-3 and V is TRBV7-9, with 7 bases that match TRBD2. Losses at the gene ends were 2 bases for V and 2 bases for J; bases not matched to a gene: 4. This CDR3 contains 15 residues. Per germline, CDR1 SEHNR and CDR2 FQNEAQ (reference sequence). The CDR3 coding sequence is TGTGCCAGCAGCTTACTGGGACTATACACAGATACGCAGTATTTT. This codes for CASSLLGLYTDTQYF.